A selection of T cell receptor beta chains follows, all from one sample in a study of regulatory T cells in long-lasting Graves disease. Using its own MiXCR run on the multiplex PCR reads, TCRdb lists one record per CDR3 protein. The table records some 600,000 distinct CDR3 sequences, approximately 16% of them present only once. These records were also assigned to another study, of T cells in Graves' hyperthyroidism and ophthalmopathy.

Sequenced here: peripheral blood mononuclear cells (PBMCs), sampled at new diagnosis, from a patient treated with antithyroid drugs. The receptors were sampled from a man between 18 and 29 years old with Graves disease. Each CDR3 is given with its conserved first and last residue. A D gene is named only where the DNA matches it firmly. The size field is filled for only some rows; it gives once, few, many or a size class.

>TRBV7-9|many|TRBD2|TRBJ2-2
TGTGCCAGCAGCTTCCGGGAGGTGCCCGGGGAGCTGTTTTTT
CASSFREVPGELFF
>TRBV4-2|many|NA|TRBJ2-7
TGTGCCAGCAGCGCTCTCACCAGGGGCGAGCAGTACTTC
CASSALTRGEQYF
>TRBV2|many|NA|TRBJ2-5
TGTGCCAGCAGTGATGAGGCTAGCGAGTACGGGACCCAGTACTTC
CASSDEASEYGTQYF
>TRBV7-2|NA|TRBD2|TRBJ2-5
TGTGCCAGCAGCTTCAGGGGACTAGCCCCCGAGACCCAGTACTTC
CASSFRGLAPETQYF
>TRBV10-1|few|NA|TRBJ2-7
TGCGCCAGCCGTAAAGGCTCAACCTACGAGCAGTACTTC
CASRKGSTYEQYF
>TRBV20-1|few|NA|TRBJ1-5
TGCAGTGCTGGCGTACCAGATCAGCCCCAGCATTTT
CSAGVPDQPQHF
>TRBV30|many|NA|TRBJ2-2
TGTGCCTGGTCCGGAGATAGCACCGGGGAGCTGTTTTTT
CAWSGDSTGELFF
>TRBV20-1|many|TRBD1|TRBJ1-2
TGCAGTGCGAGACAGGGTTGGAGCTATGGCTACACCTTC
CSARQGWSYGYTF
>TRBV11-1|many|TRBD2|TRBJ2-7
TGTGCCAGCAGCCTTGGGCTAGCGGCCTCCTACGAGCAGTACTTC
CASSLGLAASYEQYF
>TRBV5-1|many|TRBD1|TRBJ1-1
TGCGCCAGCAGCTACGACAGGGGACAGGGGAGGGAAGCTTTCTTT
CASSYDRGQGREAFF
>TRBV7-7|many|NA|TRBJ1-6
TGTGCTAGCAAAACAGTGTCACCCCTCCACTTT
CASKTVSPLHF
>TRBV3-1|NA|NA|TRBJ1-1
TGTGCCAGCAGCCCATCAGGGCGGGGGGCAGCTTTCTTT
CASSPSGRGAAFF
>TRBV10-3|few|TRBD2|TRBJ2-1
TGTGCCATCAGTGAGTCGGCGGGAGTGTACAATGAGCAGTTCTTC
CAISESAGVYNEQFF
>TRBV28|many|NA|TRBJ2-1
TGTGCCAGCAGTTTAGTTGCCGGGAGCTCCTACAATGAGCAGTTCTTC
CASSLVAGSSYNEQFF
>TRBV12-3/TRBV12-4|many|NA|TRBJ2-5
TGTGCCAGCAGTTTAGACAGGGCCCTAGCCGACGAGACCCAGTACTTC
CASSLDRALADETQYF
>TRBV12-3/TRBV12-4|many|NA|TRBJ2-7
TGTGCCAGCGGCGGTGGGGGGTTTCGGGAGCAGTACTTC
CASGGGGFREQYF
>TRBV28|many|NA|TRBJ1-1
TGTGCCATCAGAGAGGGGGTTGACACTGAAGCTTTCTTT
CAIREGVDTEAFF
>TRBV11-2|NA|NA|TRBJ1-1
TGTGCCAGCAGCGGCAGACAGGTGAACACTGAAGTTTTCTTT
CASSGRQVNTEVFF
>TRBV18|many|NA|TRBJ2-7
TGTGCCAGCTCACCACCGAGGAGCGGCAGCTCCTACGAGCAGTACTTC
CASSPPRSGSSYEQYF
>TRBV10-1|NA|NA|TRBJ2-3
TGCGCCAGCAGTGAGACGGCAACCGGCACAGATACGCAGTATTTT
CASSETATGTDTQYF
>TRBV27|few|TRBD1|TRBJ2-3
TGTGCCAGCAGTTTTGCCTCCCCGGGACAGGGGACAGATACGCAGTATTTT
CASSFASPGQGTDTQYF
>TRBV24-1|many|NA|TRBJ2-2
TGTGCCACCAGTGGACCCTCACGTGGGTCAAACTCCGGGGAGCTGTTTTTT
CATSGPSRGSNSGELFF
>TRBV15|few|TRBD1|TRBJ1-3
TGTGCCACCAGCAGGGATAGGACAGGGGGTAGCGCCATATATTTT
CATSRDRTGGSAIYF
>TRBV5-4|few|NA|TRBJ1-1
TGTGCCAGCACCGAGGAGAATAAAGCTTTCTTT
CASTEENKAFF
>TRBV3-1|few|NA|TRBJ2-3
TGTGCCAGCAGCCAAGAATCGGGACGCACAGATACGCAGTATTTT
CASSQESGRTDTQYF
>TRBV27|NA|TRBD1|TRBJ1-6
TGTGCCAGCAGTCCTTACAGGGGCGGTTCACCCCTCCACTTT
CASSPYRGGSPLHF
>TRBV5-1|NA|NA|TRBJ2-1
TGCGCCAGCAGCTTGGAGACGTTCTCCTACAATGAGCAGTTCTTC
CASSLETFSYNEQFF
>TRBV7-2|NA|NA|TRBJ2-7
TGTGCCAGCAGCTTCGACTCACGGGCCTTCGAGCAGTACTTC
CASSFDSRAFEQYF
>TRBV12-3/TRBV12-4|once|TRBD1|TRBJ2-2
TGTGCCAGCAAGCGACAGGGTAGGACCGGGGAGCTGTTTTTT
CASKRQGRTGELFF
>TRBV10-2|few|NA|TRBJ1-1
TGCGCCAGCAGTGGTTGGGGGCGAGCCGACCAGGGCACTGAAGCTTTCTTT
CASSGWGRADQGTEAFF